Listed below are T cell receptor beta chains from one sample, sequenced in a study of T-cell reconstitution after alpha-beta-depleted transplantation in children. TCRdb used MiXCR to reprocess the PCR reads, holding one entry per CDR3 protein. The top ten clones hold approximately 5% of a sample with fewer than 1 million distinct CDR3 sequences, under 20% of them seen once. Sequenced material: PBMCs, mostly from graft donor cells, taken 360 days after TCRalphabeta/CD19-depleted stem cell transplant. The receptors here all came from a male patient under 18 who had a stem cell transplant for acute lymphoblastic leukemia, so the T cells may come from the graft donor. Each CDR3 is given with its conserved first and last residue. The D gene is left open where the match is weak. Clone sizes are given selectively: once, few, many, or a class where the clone is expanded.

.	TRBV5-1	TRBJ2-2	.	TGCGCCAGCAGGGGCTCGGACACCGGGGAGCTGTTTTTT	CASRGSDTGELFF
.	TRBV15	TRBJ1-1	few	TGTGCCACCAGCGAGGGGTACAGGGTCCACACTGAAGCTTTCTTT	CATSEGYRVHTEAFF
.	TRBV20-1	TRBJ1-5	few	TGCAGTGCTAGTCACGGGACATATCAGCCCCAGCATTTT	CSASHGTYQPQHF
TRBD1	TRBV6-5	TRBJ2-1	.	TGTGCCAGCAGTTCCCGGGACAGACAGTTCTTC	CASSSRDRQFF
TRBD2	TRBV24-1	TRBJ2-1	many	TGTGCCACCAGTTTTAGCGGGAGCAGGTTATACAAGCAGTTCTTC	CATSFSGSRLYKQFF
.	TRBV12-3/TRBV12-4	TRBJ2-5	few	TGTGCCAGCAGTTTAGGTCTCCATGCGTACTTC	CASSLGLHAYF
TRBD2	TRBV4-3	TRBJ2-5	many	TGCGCCAGCAGCCAAGACTGGAAAGCGGGGGATGGGAAGACCCAGTACTTC	CASSQDWKAGDGKTQYF
.	TRBV4-1	TRBJ1-2	few	TGCGCCAGCAGACCAACGTTGAGGACACCCTCTAACTATGGCTACACCTTC	CASRPTLRTPSNYGYTF
.	TRBV4-2	TRBJ1-2	.	TGTGCCAGCAGCCAAGGGCAGGGGCCCTATGGCTACACCTTC	CASSQGQGPYGYTF
.	TRBV15	TRBJ2-5	many	TGTGCCACCAGCAGAGGATGGCGCTCGACGGTAGAGACCCAGTACTTC	CATSRGWRSTVETQYF
.	TRBV7-8	TRBJ2-3	.	TGTGCCAGCAGCTTTTTAAGCGGGTTTACAGATACGCAGTATTTT	CASSFLSGFTDTQYF
.	TRBV24-1	TRBJ1-2	.	TGTGCCACTTGGGGGCATGGCTACACCTTC	CATWGHGYTF
TRBD1	TRBV6-1	TRBJ2-7	.	TGTGCCAGCAGTGAGACTCGGGACAGGTCCTCCTACGAGCAGTACTTC	CASSETRDRSSYEQYF
.	TRBV5-1	TRBJ2-7	many	TGCGCCAGCAGCTTAACCACAGGGATGAGTCCTCACGAGCAGTACTTC	CASSLTTGMSPHEQYF
TRBD2	TRBV5-1	TRBJ2-1	few	TGCGCCAGCAGCTTTGAACTAGCGGGATACAATGAGCAGTTCTTC	CASSFELAGYNEQFF
.	TRBV5-1	TRBJ1-1	.	TGCGCCAGCAGCTTGGTCCCGGGACACCAAAACACTGAAGCTTTCTTT	CASSLVPGHQNTEAFF
TRBD2	TRBV7-3	TRBJ2-5	few	TGTGCCAGCAGCTTCCTGACTAGCGGGAAAGAGACCCAGTACTTC	CASSFLTSGKETQYF
TRBD2	TRBV20-1	TRBJ2-3	few	TGCAGTGCTAGATCCTTGGGACTAGCGGGACTCCTTAGCACAGATACGCAGTATTTT	CSARSLGLAGLLSTDTQYF
TRBD2	TRBV7-6	TRBJ2-7	many	TGTGCCAGCAGCCTACCGCGGGGAGCTAGCGGGGGCATTACCTACGAGCAGTACTTC	CASSLPRGASGGITYEQYF
TRBD2	TRBV24-1	TRBJ2-1	.	TGTGCCACCAGTCCGGGTTACGGGACTAGCGGGGTCCACAATGAGCAGTTCTTC	CATSPGYGTSGVHNEQFF
.	TRBV20-1	TRBJ2-3	few	TGCAGTGCTACAGAGATTGGCACAGATACGCAGTATTTT	CSATEIGTDTQYF
.	TRBV12-3/TRBV12-4	TRBJ2-7	.	TGTGCCAGCAGTTTCAGTGGCGGGCCCTACGAGCAGTACTTC	CASSFSGGPYEQYF
.	TRBV18	TRBJ2-4	.	TGTGCCAGCTCACCACCCGGGGGATTAGCCAAAAACATTCAGTACTTC	CASSPPGGLAKNIQYF
.	TRBV5-1	TRBJ2-5	.	TGCGCCAGCAGCTTGGCGTTAGCCTTGGAGACCCAGTACTTC	CASSLALALETQYF
TRBD2	TRBV19	TRBJ2-7	.	TGTGCCAGTAGCCTTAGCGGGAGTCCCTGGTACGAGCAGTACTTC	CASSLSGSPWYEQYF
.	TRBV2	TRBJ2-1	few	TGTGCCAGCAGTGAAGACGGGTCCTTTGGGCAGTTCTTC	CASSEDGSFGQFF
.	TRBV7-6	TRBJ2-5	few	TGTGCCAGCAGCTCTCCGCGAAGGGGCGGGGAAGAGACCCAGTACTTC	CASSSPRRGGEETQYF
TRBD2	TRBV4-1	TRBJ2-1	.	TGCGCCAGCAGCCAAGAGGGCTTGGGGCTAGCGGCCTACAATGAGCAGTTCTTC	CASSQEGLGLAAYNEQFF
.	TRBV5-1	TRBJ2-3	.	TGCGCCAGCAGCTTGGAGGGTGAGCAGGGTGATACGCAGTATTTT	CASSLEGEQGDTQYF
.	TRBV7-9	TRBJ2-1	.	TGTGCCAGCAGCTTACGAGGTGCAGAACGGACAGATGAGCAGTTCTTC	CASSLRGAERTDEQFF
.	TRBV10-3	TRBJ2-7	many	TGTGCCATCAGTTTGAGAGAAGCAAGGGGGTACTACGAGCAGTACTTC	CAISLREARGYYEQYF
.	TRBV10-3	TRBJ1-2	.	TGTGCCATCAGTGCGGCAGCCTCAGCTAACTATGGCTACACCTTC	CAISAAASANYGYTF
.	TRBV7-9	TRBJ1-5	few	TGTGCCAGCAGCTTAGTGGATAGCAATCAGCCCCAGCATTTT	CASSLVDSNQPQHF
TRBD2	TRBV6-5	TRBJ2-3	.	TGTGCCAGCAGCCGGGGACTAGCGGGTCTCTCAACAGTGGATACGCAGTATTTT	CASSRGLAGLSTVDTQYF
.	TRBV4-1	TRBJ2-1	few	TGCGCCAGCAGCCCAATTAGGGGTGCGGGTGAGCAGTTCTTC	CASSPIRGAGEQFF
TRBD1	TRBV24-1	TRBJ2-1	few	TGTGCCACCAGTGGGGCAAGGACAGGGGTTGTCAATGAGCAGTTCTTC	CATSGARTGVVNEQFF
.	TRBV12-3/TRBV12-4	TRBJ2-1	.	TGTGCCAGCAGTTTAGCGGGGGATTGGAATGAGCAGTTCTTC	CASSLAGDWNEQFF
TRBD1	TRBV24-1	TRBJ2-3	few	TGTGCCACCAGTGATCCGGGACAGGGACGGGCAGATACGCAGTATTTT	CATSDPGQGRADTQYF
.	TRBV12-3/TRBV12-4	TRBJ2-7	few	TGTGCCAGCAGCCGCCGGTATGGAACCTACGAGCAGTACTTC	CASSRRYGTYEQYF
.	TRBV7-9	TRBJ1-2	once	TGTGCCAGCCAGATCGGGGGCAACTATGGCTACACCTTC	CASQIGGNYGYTF
.	TRBV29-1	TRBJ1-5	few	TGCAGCGTTGGCCGGGACTACAATCAGCCCCAGCATTTT	CSVGRDYNQPQHF
.	TRBV7-2	TRBJ2-7	.	TGTGCCAGCAGCTTAGCAGTCCGCTACGAGCAGTACTTC	CASSLAVRYEQYF
.	TRBV6-1	TRBJ2-1	.	TGTGCCAGCAGGTTCAGGCGGGGATACAATGAGCAGTTCTTC	CASRFRRGYNEQFF
TRBD1	TRBV2	TRBJ2-7	few	TGTGCCACTTCTTCGAGGGGACAGGGCACCGTCGAGCAGTACTTC	CATSSRGQGTVEQYF
.	TRBV7-3	TRBJ2-4	few	TGTGCCAGCAGCCCCCCGCGGACAGCCAAAAACATTCAGTACTTC	CASSPPRTAKNIQYF
.	TRBV11-2	TRBJ1-1	.	TGTGCCAGCAGCCCCCACCCTAGGCGGCGGGGGCGCACTGAAGCTTTCTTT	CASSPHPRRRGRTEAFF
.	TRBV6-5	TRBJ1-1	few	TGTGCCAGCAGTTACTCGAACGGACTCCTGAACACTGAAGCTTTCTTT	CASSYSNGLLNTEAFF
.	TRBV5-1	TRBJ2-1	few	TGCGCCAGCAGCTTGAATCGGGGAAATGAGCAGTTCTTC	CASSLNRGNEQFF